A single sample is the source of the 11 T cell receptor beta chains below, sequenced in a study of T-cell memory formation after mild COVID-19. MiXCR was run by TCRdb on the 5' RACE reads, yielding one entry per CDR3 protein. The sample records some 320,000 distinct CDR3 sequences, 13% to 15% being singletons. The specimen was PBMCs or a T cell subset sorted from them (not recorded which). These receptors were taken from a man aged 18 to 30 who had mild COVID-19 (a few samples of this study predate the infection). Cell type and time point are not known.

In this sample, this clonotype turned up many times. The chain uses TRBV5-1 and TRBJ2-1; D may be TRBD1 (6 bases). This CDR3 has 14 amino acids. V lost 5 bases and J lost 1, with 10 bases in between. Looked up from germline, CDR1 is SGHRS and CDR2 is YFSETQ. In nucleotides, the CDR3 is TGCGCCAGCAGTTCAGGGGAGTCCTACAATGAGCAGTTCTTC. Encoded protein: CASSSGESYNEQFF. Combining the CDR3 with reference TRBV5-1 and TRBJ2-1 gives the whole variable domain KAGVTQTPRYLIKTRGQQVTLSCSPISGHRSVSWYQQTPGQGLQFLFEYFSETQRNKGNFPGRFSGRQFSNSRSEMNVSTLELGDSALYLCASSSGESYNEQFFGPGTRLTVL.

This clonotype was recorded many times. J is TRBJ2-3 and V is TRBV4-2, with D perhaps TRBD2 (7 bases). The V end lost 6 bases, the J end lost 2 bases, and 18 bases lay between the germline ends. The CDR3 extends over 16 amino acids. The germline V gene has CDR1 LGHNA and CDR2 YNFKEQ. CDR3 sequence: CASRDGGGLLTDTQYF. In nucleotides, the CDR3 is TGTGCCAGCAGGGACGGCGGGGGCCTCCTCACAGATACGCAGTATTTT.

The chain uses TRBV11-3 and TRBJ2-2, with 13 positions matching TRBD2. Germline V gene data show CDR1 as SGHNT and CDR2 as YENEEA. The CDR3 is made up of 17 amino acids. V lost 5 bases to trimming and J lost 6 bases; unmatched junction nucleotides: 9. The CDR3 loop reads CASSPTSGGPGAGELFF. In DNA form, the CDR3 reads TGTGCCAGCAGCCCGACTAGCGGGGGGCCAGGAGCCGGGGAGCTGTTTTTT.

This chain links TRBV21-1 with TRBJ2-3. TRBV21-1 is a pseudogene. The CDR3 spans 14 residues. The CDR3 sequence is CASSKEAVTDTQYF. In DNA, the CDR3 is TGTGCCAGCAGCAAAGAGGCAGTTACAGATACGCAGTATTTT.

This clonotype was counted many times. The chain employs TRBV7-2 and TRBJ2-5, with a possible D match to TRBD2 (5 bases). Germline-derived CDR1 and CDR2 are SGHTA and FQGNSA. CDR3 length: 14 amino acids. V lost 3 bases, J lost 5 bases, and 13 bases lay in between. CDR3 amino acids: CASSLRPSRETQYF. As DNA, the CDR3 is TGTGCCAGCAGCTTGAGGCCTAGCCGGGAGACCCAGTACTTC.

This clonotype was recorded a few times. The chain carries TRBV27 and TRBJ2-7; 9 nucleotides agree with TRBD1. The junction had 10 bases not matched to a gene; V was cut back by 10 bases and J by 3 bases. The CDR3 loop spans 14 amino acids. Per germline, CDR1 MNHEY and CDR2 SMNVEV (reference sequence). The CDR3 region has the DNA TGTGCCACTCGTCCCGGGACAGGGCTCTACGAGCAGTACGTC. Protein sequence: CATRPGTGLYEQYV.

V and J are TRBV7-6 and TRBJ2-2; D possibly corresponds to TRBD1 (6 bases). Germline CDR1 reads SGHVS; CDR2 reads FNYEAQ. This CDR3 has 14 amino acids. Trimming pared 1 base from V and 7 bases from J, leaving 10 bases between. CDR3 protein: CASSLGQVYGELFF. The CDR3 coding sequence is TGTGCCAGCAGCTTAGGACAGGTCTACGGGGAGCTGTTTTTT.

The sample holds many counts of this clonotype. The gene calls are TRBV7-2 and TRBJ2-7; D possibly uses TRBD1 or TRBD2 (6 bases each). This CDR3 has 14 residues. With 1 base removed from V and 4 bases from J, the gap between germline ends came to 11 bases. The V gene's germline CDR1 is SGHTA and CDR2 FQGNSA. In nucleotides, the CDR3 is TGTGCCAGCAGCTTAGAGAAGGGGGGTTACGAGCAGTACGTC. Translation: CASSLEKGGYEQYV.

This chain uses TRBV3-1 with TRBJ1-1; tentative D call: TRBD1 (6 bases). CDR1 and CDR2 from the germline V gene are LGHDT and YNNKEL (reference sequence). This CDR3 spans 15 amino acids. Trimming shortened V by 0 bases and J by 3 bases, and 11 bases separated the two germline ends. DNA of the CDR3: TGTGCCAGCAGCCAAGATTTAAAGGGGGACACTGAAGCTTTCTTT. Amino acid sequence: CASSQDLKGDTEAFF.

For this clonotype: A much larger clone lies one base from this, so it may be a read error. This chain connects TRBV7-9 to TRBJ1-1; TRBD1 is a possible D gene (6 bases). Germline V gives CDR1 SEHNR, CDR2 FQNEAQ (reference sequence). The CDR3 sequence is 16 residues long. V was cut by 4 bases and J by 4 bases, with 19 bases left in between. Written as DNA, the CDR3 is TGTGCCAGCAGCTCCCAGGGACAATGGGATCCCACTGAAGCTTTCTTT. It specifies CASSSQGQWDPTEAFF.

The chain uses TRBV4-1 and TRBJ2-3; 7 bases match TRBD1. This CDR3 region has 15 residues. Germline CDR1 reads MGHRA; CDR2 reads YSYEKL. Trimming took 4 bases from V and 5 from J; bases not matched to a gene: 9. CDR3 bases: TGCGCCAGCAGCCCCAGGGACAGTCAAGGAGATACGCAGTATTTT. Protein: CASSPRDSQGDTQYF.